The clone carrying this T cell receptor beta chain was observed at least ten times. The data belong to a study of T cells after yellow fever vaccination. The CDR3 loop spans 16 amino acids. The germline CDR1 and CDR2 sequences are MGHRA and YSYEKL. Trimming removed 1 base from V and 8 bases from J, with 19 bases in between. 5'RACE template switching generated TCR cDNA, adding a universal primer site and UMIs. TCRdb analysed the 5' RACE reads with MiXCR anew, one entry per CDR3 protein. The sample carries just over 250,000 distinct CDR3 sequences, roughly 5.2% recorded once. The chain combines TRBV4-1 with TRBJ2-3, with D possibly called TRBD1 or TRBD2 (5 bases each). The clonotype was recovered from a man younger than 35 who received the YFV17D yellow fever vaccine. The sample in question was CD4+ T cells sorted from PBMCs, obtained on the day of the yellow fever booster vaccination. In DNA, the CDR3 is TGCGCCAGCAGCCAAGCTGGGACGAGGACGAAGGGTACGCAGTATTTT. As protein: CASSQAGTRTKGTQYF.